The present T cell receptor beta chain was sequenced within a study of Ad26.COV2.S vaccination and SARS-CoV-2 variants. Using immunoSEQ multiplex PCR, the repertoire was profiled, and TCRdb retains in-frame clones only, with some absent. The data hold 75,000 to 100,000 clones, with approximately 77% observed a single time. Germline V gives CDR1 MNHEY, CDR2 SVGAGI. This CDR3 has 15 residues. Trimming removed 5 bases from V and 4 bases from J; junction bases left unmatched: 9. The gene calls are TRBV6-5 and TRBJ2-7; 9 nucleotides agree with TRBD1. The sample in question was peripheral blood, obtained after recovery from COVID-19. The clonotype originates from a human donor who had recovered from COVID-19. The CDR3 loop reads CASSPPGQGLYEQYF. Here the CDR3 DNA reads TGTGCCAGCAGTCCTCCGGGACAGGGTTTGTACGAGCAGTACTTC.